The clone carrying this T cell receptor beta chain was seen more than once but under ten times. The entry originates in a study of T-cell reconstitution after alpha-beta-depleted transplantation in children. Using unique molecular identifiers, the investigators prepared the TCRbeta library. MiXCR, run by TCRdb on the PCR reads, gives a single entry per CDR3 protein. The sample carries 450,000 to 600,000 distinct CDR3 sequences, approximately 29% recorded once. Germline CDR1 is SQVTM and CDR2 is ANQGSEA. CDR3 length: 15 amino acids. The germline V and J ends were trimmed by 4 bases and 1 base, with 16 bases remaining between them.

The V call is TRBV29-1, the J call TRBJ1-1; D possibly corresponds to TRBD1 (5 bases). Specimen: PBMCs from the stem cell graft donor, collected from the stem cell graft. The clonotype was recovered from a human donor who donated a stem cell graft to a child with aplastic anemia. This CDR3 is CSVVWQGKGNTEAFF. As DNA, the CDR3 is TGCAGCGTTGTATGGCAGGGTAAAGGGAACACTGAAGCTTTCTTT.